This entry lists 29 T cell receptor beta chains sequenced from one sample in a study of lymphopenia after photon versus proton radiotherapy. The table came from immunoSEQ multiplex PCR; TCRdb's copy has only in-frame clones and leaves some out. In the table there are 30,000 or so clones, about nine tenths of which are singletons. The specimen was peripheral blood, collected from a patient treated with proton-based radiotherapy. All receptors derive from a woman aged 60-70 years with cholangiocarcinoma. Some clones in this sample may be carry-over from other donors' samples.

The chain combines TRBV30 with TRBJ2-7, with 9 positions matching TRBD1. The CDR3 has 13 amino acids. Germline CDR1 and CDR2: GTSNPN and SVGIG (reference sequence). The V gene end was trimmed by 3 bases and the J gene end by 3 bases; junction bases not matched to a gene: 3. This CDR3 reads CAWRDRGVYEQYF. CDR3 nucleotide sequence: TGTGCCTGGAGGGACAGGGGTGTCTACGAGCAGTACTTC.

The V call is TRBV5-6, the J call TRBJ1-4, with D uncertain. Germline V lookup: CDR1 SGHDT, CDR2 YYEEEE. Trimming removed 6 bases from V and 0 bases from J, with 9 bases in between. This CDR3 spans 14 amino acids. CDR3 nucleotides: TGTGCCAGCACTACGACCACAACTAATGAAAAACTGTTTTTT. It codes for CASTTTTTNEKLFF.

The rearrangement links TRBV19 to TRBJ1-1, with 7 nucleotides matching TRBD1. The V segment lost 6 bases and the J segment 1 base; nucleotides outside the gene matches: 2. The CDR3 loop spans 13 amino acids. CDR1 is LNHDA, CDR2 SQIVND, per germline (reference sequence). CDR3 nucleotides: TGTGCCAGTAGGGGACAGCCGAACACTGAAGCTTTCTTT. Amino acid sequence: CASRGQPNTEAFF.

The CDR3 sequence: CSVGSWDNEQFF. The CDR3 DNA reads TGCAGCGTTGGAAGCTGGGACAATGAGCAGTTCTTC. This rearrangement joins TRBV29-1 to TRBJ2-1, with D unclear. Germline-derived CDR1 and CDR2 are SQVTM and ANQGSEA. The CDR3 is 12 residues long. V lost 4 bases and J lost 5, with 9 bases in between.

Concerning this clone itself: The sample contains more than one DNA sequence encoding this CDR3. The rearrangement uses TRBV5-1 and TRBJ2-5; no firm D call. Looked up from germline, CDR1 is SGHRS and CDR2 is YFSETQ. CDR3 length: 11 residues. Between the trimmed V and J ends, which lost 5 bases and 2 bases, there was a span of 4 bases. In nucleotides, the CDR3 is TGCGCCAGCAGTTTACAAGAGACCCAGTACTTC. It specifies CASSLQETQYF.

The V call is TRBV2, the J call TRBJ2-2; D perhaps matches TRBD1 (6 bases). The CDR3 has 12 residues. Germline V lookup: CDR1 SNHLY, CDR2 FYNNEI. With 5 bases removed from V and 7 bases from J, the gap between germline ends came to 8 bases. The CDR3 sequence is CASSQGNGELFF. The CDR3 DNA follows: TGTGCCAGCAGTCAGGGGAACGGGGAGCTGTTTTTT.

The chain has TRBV5-1 and TRBJ1-2, with D tentatively TRBD1 (6 bases). V was pared by 2 bases and J by 6 bases, with 14 bases between. CDR3 size: 14 residues. The germline V gene has CDR1 SGHRS and CDR2 YFSETQ. In DNA form, the CDR3 reads TGCGCCAGCAGCTTCGAGGGGGGCGGGAATGGCTACACCTTC. This translates into CASSFEGGGNGYTF. The variable domain in full, completed from reference TRBV5-1 and TRBJ1-2, reads KAGVTQTPRYLIKTRGQQVTLSCSPISGHRSVSWYQQTPGQGLQFLFEYFSETQRNKGNFPGRFSGRQFSNSRSEMNVSTLELGDSALYLCASSFEGGGNGYTFGSGTRLTVV.

The chain uses TRBV7-9 and TRBJ1-3, with 7 bases that match TRBD1. V trimming: 6 bases; J trimming: 2 bases; junction bases outside the gene matches: 7. The CDR3 contains 15 residues. From germline, CDR1 is SEHNR and CDR2 FQNEAQ (reference sequence). This chain's CDR3 is CASSLTGTPGNTIYF. CDR3 nucleotide sequence: TGTGCCAGCAGTCTGACAGGGACTCCTGGAAACACCATATATTTT.

V is TRBV7-9 and J is TRBJ1-6; no clear D gene. CDR1 is SEHNR and CDR2 is FQNEAQ in the germline V gene (reference sequence). The CDR3 contains 15 residues. Between the trimmed V and J ends, which lost 3 bases and 7 bases, there was a span of 13 bases. CDR3 region: CASSFQDPENSPLHF. CDR3 coding DNA: TGTGCCAGCAGCTTCCAGGATCCGGAAAATTCACCCCTCCACTTT.

This chain connects TRBV11-2 to TRBJ1-2; a weak D match, TRBD1 (5 bases). Trimming took 5 bases from V and 0 from J, leaving 19 bases between them. The CDR3 has 17 amino acids. CDR1 is SGHAT and CDR2 is FQNNGV in the germline V gene. The CDR3 sequence: CASSLRIGAGSNYGYTF. The CDR3 DNA reads TGTGCCAGCAGCCTAAGGATTGGGGCAGGGTCTAACTATGGCTACACCTTC.

The chain employs TRBV7-6 and TRBJ2-3, with TRBD2 as a possible D gene (5 bases). The CDR3 runs to 15 residues. Germline V CDR1 and CDR2: SGHVS, FNYEAQ. Trimming took off 5 bases at V and 0 bases at J, with 12 bases between the two ends. The CDR3 here is CASSDTRTSTDTQYF. The CDR3 bases are TGTGCCAGCAGCGACACCCGGACTAGCACAGATACGCAGTATTTT.

The rearrangement uses TRBV7-2 and TRBJ1-3, with TRBD1 as a possible D gene (5 bases). CDR1 and CDR2 from the germline V gene are SGHTA and FQGNSA. V was clipped by 4 bases and J by 0 bases, with 10 bases between them. The CDR3 length is 15 residues. CDR3 region: CASSWGTGSGNTIYF. The CDR3 region has the DNA TGTGCCAGCAGCTGGGGGACGGGCTCTGGAAACACCATATATTTT.

The chain joins TRBV4-1 to TRBJ2-2; D remains ambiguous. The ends were cut back, 3 bases at V and 6 bases at J, with 17 bases in the middle. CDR1 and CDR2 from the germline V gene are MGHRA and YSYEKL. CDR3 length equals 16 residues. As DNA, the CDR3 is TGCGCCAGCAGCCAGACGGGTCACGCAGGAGCCGGGGAGCTGTTTTTT. It translates to CASSQTGHAGAGELFF.

The rearrangement links TRBV7-6 to TRBJ2-2; 9 nucleotides agree with TRBD1. The germline CDR1 and CDR2 sequences are SGHVS and FNYEAQ. The CDR3 loop spans 16 amino acids. The V gene end was trimmed by 5 bases and the J gene end by 1 base; junction bases not matched to a gene: 5. CDR3 region: CASSKRQGVNTGELFF. The CDR3 nucleotides are TGTGCCAGCAGCAAACGACAGGGGGTGAACACCGGGGAGCTGTTTTTT.

This chain joins TRBV23-1 and TRBJ2-4, with D unresolved. TRBV23-1 is an ORF, with its function uncertain. Trimming stripped 8 bases from V and 2 bases from J, with 16 bases between. The CDR3 covers 15 residues. CDR3 DNA sequence: TGCGCCAGCCCCCGGGCTAGATTACCCAAAAACATTCAGTACTTC. The encoded protein is CASPRARLPKNIQYF.

This chain links TRBV29-1 with TRBJ1-4, with D tentatively TRBD1 (5 bases). The V end was cut by 3 bases, the J end by 2 bases, with 7 bases between. The CDR3 runs to 13 residues. Germline loops: CDR1 SQVTM, CDR2 ANQGSEA. The CDR3 DNA reads TGCAGCGTTGATGAGGGGACTAATGAAAAACTGTTTTTT. Translating gives CSVDEGTNEKLFF.

The V call is TRBV19, the J call TRBJ2-5; no definite D call. The V and J ends lost 4 bases and 5 bases respectively, with 11 bases between them. The CDR3 has 13 amino acids. Germline lookup yields CDR1 LNHDA and CDR2 SQIVND (reference sequence). The CDR3, as DNA: TGTGCCAGTAGTAGGGGAATGTGGGAGACCCAGTACTTC. It specifies CASSRGMWETQYF.

J is TRBJ1-6 and V is TRBV2; D gene uncertain. Trimming stripped 3 bases from V and 9 bases from J, with 15 bases between. Germline V lookup: CDR1 SNHLY, CDR2 FYNNEI. The CDR3 has 15 residues. The CDR3 sequence: CASSEWAPGISPLHF. The CDR3 DNA reads TGTGCCAGCAGTGAGTGGGCCCCTGGTATTTCACCCCTCCACTTT.

The V gene is TRBV27, the J gene TRBJ1-5; 11 bases are shared with TRBD1. The germline V gene has CDR1 MNHEY and CDR2 SMNVEV (reference sequence). CDR3 length: 15 residues. The V gene end was trimmed by 4 bases and the J gene end by 7 bases; junction bases not matched to a gene: 6. The CDR3 DNA reads as TGTGCCAGCAGTTACGGACAGGGGGCCTTGCAGCCCCAGCATTTT. This encodes CASSYGQGALQPQHF.

CDR3 DNA sequence: TGTGCCAGCAGCTTAGAGGGCGCAAACTATGGCTACACCTTC. Translated: CASSLEGANYGYTF. This chain links TRBV13 with TRBJ1-2, with D hard to call. The CDR3 is 14 residues long. Germline lookup yields CDR1 PRHDT and CDR2 FYEKMQ (reference sequence). Trimming cost V 1 base and J 2 bases, with 8 bases left between them.

V gene TRBV6-6 combines with J gene TRBJ2-7, with D possibly being TRBD2 (7 bases). The germline V gene encodes CDR1 MNHNY and CDR2 SVGAGI (reference sequence). CDR3 length: 14 amino acids. Deletions cut 6 bases from V and 5 bases from J, with 17 bases between. This CDR3 reads CASSASGGRNEQYF. The CDR3, as DNA: TGTGCCAGCAGCGCCTCGGGGGGCCGGAACGAGCAGTACTTC.

This clone was observed once. An end of the junction differs from the germline gene, which may be a read error. The V call is TRBV7-7, the J call TRBJ2-3, with D unclear. In germline, CDR1 is SSHAT, CDR2 FNYEAQ (reference sequence). The CDR3 is 14 amino acids. In DNA form, the CDR3 reads TGTGCTAGCAGCTCCGAGAAGGGCAGAAGTCCGCAGTATTTT. Translation gives CASSSEKGRSPQYF.

The chain employs TRBV15 and TRBJ2-3, with D unresolved. Germline CDR1 and CDR2: LNHNV and YYDKDF (reference sequence). The CDR3 sequence is 16 residues long. V shed 2 bases and J shed 0 bases, with 12 bases lying between them. In nucleotides, the CDR3 is TGTGCCACCAGCAGAAACGCGTTTCATAGCACAGATACGCAGTATTTT. Its translation: CATSRNAFHSTDTQYF.

V and J are TRBV7-2 and TRBJ1-2, with unresolved D. V gave up 0 bases and J gave up 4 bases, with 6 bases separating them. CDR1 and CDR2 (germline): SGHTA, FQGNSA. The CDR3 spans 13 residues. Here the CDR3 reads CASSLAGVYGYTF. CDR3 DNA: TGTGCCAGCAGCTTAGCAGGAGTCTATGGCTACACCTTC.

This chain links TRBV15 with TRBJ1-2, with TRBD1 matching over 7 bases. CDR3 length: 13 residues. V shed 7 bases, J shed 4 bases, and the junction held 6 bases outside the gene matches. Germline V gives CDR1 LNHNV, CDR2 YYDKDF (reference sequence). This chain's CDR3 is CATMAGGGYGYTF. For the CDR3, the DNA is TGTGCCACCATGGCAGGGGGAGGCTATGGCTACACCTTC.

J is TRBJ2-7 and V is TRBV28; D is perhaps TRBD1 (6 bases). Per germline, CDR1 MDHEN and CDR2 SYDVKM. This CDR3 region has 12 residues. Trimming shortened V by 5 bases and J by 3 bases, and 8 bases separated the two germline ends. The CDR3 sequence: CASSKQGYEQYF. The DNA for the CDR3 is TGTGCCAGCAGTAAACAGGGCTACGAGCAGTACTTC. Full variable domain (outside the CDR3, taken from reference TRBV28 and TRBJ2-7): DVKVTQSSRYLVKRTGEKVFLECVQDMDHENMFWYRQDPGLGLRLIYFSYDVKMKEKGDIPEGYSVSREKKERFSLILESASTNQTSMYLCASSKQGYEQYFGPGTRLTVT.

This chain connects TRBV12-5 to TRBJ2-1; possibly TRBD2 for D (6 bases). The CDR3 is 15 residues long. The V end lost 2 bases, the J end lost 6 bases, and 14 bases lay between the germline ends. Germline assignment: CDR1 LGHNT and CDR2 FRNRAP. CDR3 in DNA: TGTGCTAGTGGTTTGAGTTGGGGGGATCCCAATGAGCAGTTCTTC. Encoded protein: CASGLSWGDPNEQFF.

CDR3: CASSFGRLNTEAFF. In nucleotides, the CDR3 is TGTGCCAGCAGCTTTGGACGGTTGAACACTGAAGCTTTCTTT. This chain links TRBV7-2 with TRBJ1-1; D is uncertain. This CDR3 is built from 14 residues. V lost 3 bases, J lost 0 bases, and 8 bases lay in between. Germline V gene sequence: CDR1 SGHTA, CDR2 FQGNSA. Based on the CDR3 plus reference TRBV7-2 and TRBJ1-1, the full variable domain is GAGVSQSPSNKVTEKGKDVELRCDPISGHTALYWYRQSLGQGLEFLIYFQGNSAPDKSGLPSDRFSAERTGGSVSTLTIQRTQQEDSAVYLCASSFGRLNTEAFFGQGTRLTVV.

The rearrangement links TRBV6-1 to TRBJ2-7; TRBD1 matches at 9 bases. The J segment lost 5 bases and the V segment lost 6 bases, leaving 5 bases of the junction unmatched. The CDR3 has 13 amino acids. CDR1 is MNHNS, CDR2 SASEGT, per germline. CDR3 DNA sequence: TGTGCCAGCAGCCGGACAGGGGAGGACGAGCAGTACTTC. Translating gives CASSRTGEDEQYF.